This record covers a single TCR beta chain. Antigen specificity is unknown. The record originates from a study of cytomegalovirus exposure and HLA in healthy donors. Study context: Across 350 to 400 genotyped donors, about 86% landed in the Caucasian-associated ancestry cluster. General study results and limits: Under in vitro conditions, a few CMV-associated chains were confirmed as specific for CMV antigens. The authors later linked a missense DCLRE1C variant to TCR beta V- and J-gene trimming.

The PCR had 60 Vbeta and 13 Jbeta primers. Measured with immunoSEQ multiplex PCR; TCRdb has only the in-frame clones, and not every one. The sample carries 95,000 to 150,000 clones, around 73% recorded once. From germline, CDR1 is SGHRS and CDR2 YFSETQ. The CDR3 extends over 16 amino acids. With 0 bases clipped from V and 5 bases from J, the junction kept 10 bases outside the gene matches. This sequence was found in a man younger than 40 in good health and CMV-seropositive. The sequenced sample consisted of PBMCs. The chain employs TRBV5-1 and TRBJ2-5; TRBD2 matches at 7 bases. The CDR3 region is CASSLEGGSLYETQYF. Here the CDR3 DNA reads TGCGCCAGCAGCTTGGAGGGCGGGAGTCTTTACGAGACCCAGTACTTC.